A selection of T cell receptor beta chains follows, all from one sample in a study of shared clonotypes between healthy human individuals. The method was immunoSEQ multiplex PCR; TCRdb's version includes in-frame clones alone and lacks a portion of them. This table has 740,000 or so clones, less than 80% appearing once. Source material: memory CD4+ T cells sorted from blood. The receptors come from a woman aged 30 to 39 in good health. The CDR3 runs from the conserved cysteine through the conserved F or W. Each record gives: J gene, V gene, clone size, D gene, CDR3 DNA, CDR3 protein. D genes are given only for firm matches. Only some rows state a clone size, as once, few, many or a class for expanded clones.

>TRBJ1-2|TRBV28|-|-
TGTGCCAGCAAAACAGGGTTGAACTATGGCTACACCTTC
CASKTGLNYGYTF
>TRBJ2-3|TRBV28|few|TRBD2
TGTGCCAGCAGTTTAAGCGGGAGCATTCCAGATACGCAGTATTTT
CASSLSGSIPDTQYF
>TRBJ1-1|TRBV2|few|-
TGTGCCAGCAGTGAGGGCAGGGAAAAGTGGGGGAGGAACACTGAAGCTTTCTTT
CASSEGREKWGRNTEAFF
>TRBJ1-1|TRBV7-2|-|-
TGTGCCAGCAGCCAACTAATCGACACTGAAGCTTTCTTT
CASSQLIDTEAFF
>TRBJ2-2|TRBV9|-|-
TGTGCCAGCAGCGTAGCGAGGGGCGGCGGGGAGCTGTTTTTT
CASSVARGGGELFF
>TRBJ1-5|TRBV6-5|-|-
TGTGCCAGCGGTAGGACTTTCGATAGCAATCAGCCCCAGCATTTT
CASGRTFDSNQPQHF
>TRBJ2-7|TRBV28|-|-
TGTGCCAGCAGTTTGGCGGCCAGCGACGAGCAGTACTTC
CASSLAASDEQYF
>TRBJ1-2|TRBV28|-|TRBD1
TGTGCCAGCATTCCGGGACAGACAAACTATGGCTACACCTTC
CASIPGQTNYGYTF
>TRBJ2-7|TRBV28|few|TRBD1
TGTGCCAGCAGTATCACCGGGACAGGGATCCACTACGAGCAGTACTTC
CASSITGTGIHYEQYF
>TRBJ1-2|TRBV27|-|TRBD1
TGTGCCAGCAGGGGGACAGGGGATGGCTACACCTTC
CASRGTGDGYTF
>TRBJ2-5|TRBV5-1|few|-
TGCGCCAGCAGCTTGGCTAAGGCCCTCCGCGGAGAAACCCAGTACTTC
CASSLAKALRGETQYF
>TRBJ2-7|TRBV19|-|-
TGTGCCAGAGACCCACGGGAGAAGGGGGCCGGGCAGGTCGAGCAGTACTTC
CARDPREKGAGQVEQYF
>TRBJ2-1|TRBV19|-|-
TGTGCCAGTACTGGGGGGAATGAGCAGTTCTTC
CASTGGNEQFF
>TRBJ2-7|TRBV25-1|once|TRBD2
TGTGCCAGCAGTGATAGGGGCGGGAGTAGGAACGAGCAGTACTTC
CASSDRGGSRNEQYF
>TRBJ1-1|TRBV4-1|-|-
TGCGCCAGCAGCCCCCCCCGGGGAGGGGGCACTGAAGCTTTCTTT
CASSPPRGGGTEAFF
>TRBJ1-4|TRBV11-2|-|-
TGTGCCAGCAGCTTAAGTGCTGCCAGAGCCAATGAAAAACTGTTTTTT
CASSLSAARANEKLFF
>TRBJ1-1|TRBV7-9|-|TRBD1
TGTGCCAGCAGCTCACAGGGGGCAGGGACTGAAGCTTTCTTT
CASSSQGAGTEAFF
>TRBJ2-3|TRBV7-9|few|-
TGTGCCAGCAGCTTGGCAGGGCCCGACATAAACACAGATACGCAGTATTTT
CASSLAGPDINTDTQYF